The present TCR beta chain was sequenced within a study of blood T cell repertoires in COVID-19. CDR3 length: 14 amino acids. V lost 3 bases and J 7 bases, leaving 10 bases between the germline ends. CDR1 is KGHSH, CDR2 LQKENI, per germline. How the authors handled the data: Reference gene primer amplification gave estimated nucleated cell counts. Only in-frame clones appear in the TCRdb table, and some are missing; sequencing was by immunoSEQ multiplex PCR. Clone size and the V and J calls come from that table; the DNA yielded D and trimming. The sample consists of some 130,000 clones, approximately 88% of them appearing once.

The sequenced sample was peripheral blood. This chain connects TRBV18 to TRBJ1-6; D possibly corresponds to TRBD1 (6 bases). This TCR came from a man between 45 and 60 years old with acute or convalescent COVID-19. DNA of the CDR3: TGTGCCAGCTCACCGAACGACAGGAATTCACCCCTCCACTTT. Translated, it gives CASSPNDRNSPLHF.